This T cell receptor (beta chain) was profiled in a study of CXCR3-negative and CXCR3-positive naive CD8 T cells. Subsets of CD8+ T cells were each sorted in triplicate at approximately 270,000 cells apiece. Findings and caveats of the study: Memory CD8+ cells showed much lower diversity, while both naive subsets displayed comparably high diversity. Naive subsets did not differ in surface CD5, and TRB CDR3 properties served to infer TCR strength. More hydrophobic TRB CDR3s were found in CXCR3-positive naive cells than in CXCR3-negative naive cells. Naive cells used TRBV-TRBJ genes in much the same way whether CXCR3-negative or CXCR3-positive; memory cells did not.

Regarding this clonotype: Its antigen remains unidentified.

This CDR3 has 14 residues. Germline values: CDR1 MGHRA, CDR2 YSYEKL. Preparation of TRB cDNA libraries relied on 5' RACE carrying UMI labels. TCRdb processed the 5' RACE reads again and assigns one entry to each CDR3 protein, with no DNA. The sample includes around 150,000 distinct CDR3 sequences. V is TRBV4-1 and J is TRBJ2-2. What was sequenced was naive CXCR3+ CD8+ T cells from blood. Subset defined: CD45RO-CCR7+CD27+CD95- naive CD8+ T cells expressing CXCR3 (TNR3+). The TCR originated in a human donor in good health. Some clones in this sample may be carry-over from other donors' samples. The CDR3 sequence: CASSQDTNTGELFF.